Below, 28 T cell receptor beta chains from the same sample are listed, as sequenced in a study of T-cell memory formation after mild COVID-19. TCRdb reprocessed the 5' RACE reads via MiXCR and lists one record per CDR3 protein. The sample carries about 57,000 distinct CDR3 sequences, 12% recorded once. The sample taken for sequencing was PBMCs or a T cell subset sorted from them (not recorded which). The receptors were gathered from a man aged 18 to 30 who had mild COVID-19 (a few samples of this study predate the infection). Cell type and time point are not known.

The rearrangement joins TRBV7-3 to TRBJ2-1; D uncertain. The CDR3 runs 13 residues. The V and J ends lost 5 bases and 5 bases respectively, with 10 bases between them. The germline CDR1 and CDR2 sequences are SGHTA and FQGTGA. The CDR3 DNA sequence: TGTGCCAGCAGCCTTGGCCCCGACAATGAGCAGTTCTTC. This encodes CASSLGPDNEQFF. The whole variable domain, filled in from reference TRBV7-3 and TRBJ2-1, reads GAGVSQTPSNKVTEKGKYVELRCDPISGHTALYWYRQSLGQGPEFLIYFQGTGAADDSGLPNDRFFAVRPEGSVSTLKIQRTERGDSAVYLCASSLGPDNEQFFGPGTRLTVL.

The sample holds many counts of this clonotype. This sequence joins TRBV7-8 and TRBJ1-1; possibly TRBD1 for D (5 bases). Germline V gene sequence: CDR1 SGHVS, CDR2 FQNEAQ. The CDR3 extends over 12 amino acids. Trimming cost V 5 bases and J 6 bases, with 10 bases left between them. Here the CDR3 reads CASSVDRSEAFF. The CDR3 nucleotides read TGTGCCAGCAGCGTTGACAGATCTGAAGCTTTCTTT.

CDR3 residues: CASSYRDSAVSGANVLTF. DNA of the CDR3: TGTGCCAGCAGTTACCGGGACAGTGCTGTCTCTGGGGCCAACGTCCTGACTTTC. The rearrangement uses TRBV2 and TRBJ2-6; 7 bases fit TRBD1. The ends lost 5 bases at V and 0 bases at J; junction bases unmatched: 10. This CDR3 comprises 18 residues. From germline, CDR1 is SNHLY and CDR2 FYNNEI.

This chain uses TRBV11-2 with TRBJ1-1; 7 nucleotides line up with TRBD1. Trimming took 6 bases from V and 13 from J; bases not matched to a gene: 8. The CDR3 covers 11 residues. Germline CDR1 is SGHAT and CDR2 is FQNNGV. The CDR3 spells CASRGTAFDFF. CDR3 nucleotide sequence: TGTGCCAGCAGGGGGACAGCATTCGATTTCTTT.

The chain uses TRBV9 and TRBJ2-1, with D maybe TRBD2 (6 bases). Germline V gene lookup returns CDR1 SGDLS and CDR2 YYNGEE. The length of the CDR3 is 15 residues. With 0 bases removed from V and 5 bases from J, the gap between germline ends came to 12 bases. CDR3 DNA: TGTGCCAGCAGCGTAGGACCGCGGGGCGACAATGAGCAGTTCTTC. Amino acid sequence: CASSVGPRGDNEQFF.

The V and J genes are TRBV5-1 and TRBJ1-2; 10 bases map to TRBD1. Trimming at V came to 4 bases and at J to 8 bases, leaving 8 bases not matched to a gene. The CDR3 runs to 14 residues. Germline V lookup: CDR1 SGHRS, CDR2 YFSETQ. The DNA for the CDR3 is TGCGCCAGCAGCCCCGGAGGGACAGGGGTCGGCTACACCTTC. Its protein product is CASSPGGTGVGYTF.

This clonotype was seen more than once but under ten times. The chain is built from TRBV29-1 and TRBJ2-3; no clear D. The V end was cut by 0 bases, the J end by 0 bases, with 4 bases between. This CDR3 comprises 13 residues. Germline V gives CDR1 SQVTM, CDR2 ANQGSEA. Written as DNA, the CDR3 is TGCAGCGTTGAAGATTGGAGCACAGATACGCAGTATTTT. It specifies CSVEDWSTDTQYF.

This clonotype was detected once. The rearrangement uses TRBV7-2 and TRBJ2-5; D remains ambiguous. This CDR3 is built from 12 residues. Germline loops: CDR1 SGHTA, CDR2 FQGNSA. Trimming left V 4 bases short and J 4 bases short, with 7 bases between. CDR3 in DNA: TGTGCCAGCAGCTCAACGGCAGAGACCCAGTACTTC. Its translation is CASSSTAETQYF.

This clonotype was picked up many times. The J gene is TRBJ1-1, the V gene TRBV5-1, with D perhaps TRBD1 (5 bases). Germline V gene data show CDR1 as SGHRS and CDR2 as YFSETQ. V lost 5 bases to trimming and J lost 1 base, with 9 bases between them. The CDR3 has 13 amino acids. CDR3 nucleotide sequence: TGCGCCAGCAGACTTACAGGGAACACTGAAGCTTTCTTT. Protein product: CASRLTGNTEAFF.

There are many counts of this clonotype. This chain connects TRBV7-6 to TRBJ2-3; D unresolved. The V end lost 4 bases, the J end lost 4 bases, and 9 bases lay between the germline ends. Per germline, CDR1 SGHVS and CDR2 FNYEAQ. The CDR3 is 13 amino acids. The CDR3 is CASSSILSDTQYF. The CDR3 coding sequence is TGTGCCAGCAGCTCCATTTTGTCAGATACGCAGTATTTT. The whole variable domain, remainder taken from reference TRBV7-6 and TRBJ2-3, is GAGVSQSPRYKVTKRGQDVALRCDPISGHVSLYWYRQALGQGPEFLTYFNYEAQQDKSGLPNDRFSAERPEGSISTLTIQRTEQRDSAMYRCASSSILSDTQYFGPGTRLTVL.

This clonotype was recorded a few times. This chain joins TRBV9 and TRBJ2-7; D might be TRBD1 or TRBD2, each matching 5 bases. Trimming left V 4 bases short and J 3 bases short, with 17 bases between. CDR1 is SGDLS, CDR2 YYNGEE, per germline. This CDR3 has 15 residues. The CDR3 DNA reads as TGTGCCAGCAGCCCTCAGGGCACGGGGATCTACGAGCAGTACTTC. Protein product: CASSPQGTGIYEQYF.

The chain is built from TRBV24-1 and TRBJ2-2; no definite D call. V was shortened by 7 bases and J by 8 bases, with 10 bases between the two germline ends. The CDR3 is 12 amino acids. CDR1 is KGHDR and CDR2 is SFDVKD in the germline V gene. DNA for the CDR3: TGTGCCACCAGGGGGTCATCTGGGGAGCTGTTTTTT. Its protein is CATRGSSGELFF.

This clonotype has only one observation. The CDR3 loop is CSAPRGTNYEQYF. The CDR3 DNA reads TGCAGTGCTCCCAGGGGGACGAACTACGAGCAGTACTTC. The rearrangement uses TRBV20-1 and TRBJ2-7; 7 bases agree with TRBD1. Germline lookup yields CDR1 DFQATT and CDR2 SNEGSKA (reference sequence). CDR3 length equals 13 residues. The junction had 7 bases not matched to a gene; V was cut back by 5 bases and J by 3 bases.

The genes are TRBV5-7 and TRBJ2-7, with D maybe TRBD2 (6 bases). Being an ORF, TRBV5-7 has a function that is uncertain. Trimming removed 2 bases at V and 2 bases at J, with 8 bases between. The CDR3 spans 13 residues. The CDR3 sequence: CASSFRGTYEQYF. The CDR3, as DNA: TGTGCCAGCAGCTTTCGGGGGACCTACGAGCAGTACTTC.

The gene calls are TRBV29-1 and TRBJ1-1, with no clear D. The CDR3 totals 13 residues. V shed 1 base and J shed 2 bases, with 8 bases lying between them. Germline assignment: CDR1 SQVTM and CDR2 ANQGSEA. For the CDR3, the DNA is TGCAGCGTTGAAGGTAGGATCAACACTGAAGCTTTCTTT. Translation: CSVEGRINTEAFF. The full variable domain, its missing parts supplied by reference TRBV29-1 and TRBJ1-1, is SAVISQKPSRDICQRGTSLTIQCQVDSQVTMMFWYRQQPGQSLTLIATANQGSEATYESGFVIDKFPISRPNLTFSTLTVSNMSPEDSSIYLCSVEGRINTEAFFGQGTRLTVV.

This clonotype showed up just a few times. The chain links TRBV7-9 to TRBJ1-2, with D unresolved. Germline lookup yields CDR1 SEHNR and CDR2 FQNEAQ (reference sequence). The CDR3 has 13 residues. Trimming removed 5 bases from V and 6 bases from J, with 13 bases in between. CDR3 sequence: CASSRSQGNGYTF. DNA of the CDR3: TGTGCCAGCAGCCGGTCGCAAGGGAATGGCTACACCTTC.

Here the CDR3 DNA reads TGTGCCAGCAGCGTAGAGGGACAGACCTCTAACTATGGCTACACCTTC. Translating it yields CASSVEGQTSNYGYTF. V and J are TRBV9 and TRBJ1-2; 7 nucleotides align to TRBD1. CDR1 is SGDLS, CDR2 YYNGEE, per germline. The CDR3 extends over 16 amino acids. Losses at the gene ends were 0 bases for V and 0 bases for J; bases not matched to a gene: 5.

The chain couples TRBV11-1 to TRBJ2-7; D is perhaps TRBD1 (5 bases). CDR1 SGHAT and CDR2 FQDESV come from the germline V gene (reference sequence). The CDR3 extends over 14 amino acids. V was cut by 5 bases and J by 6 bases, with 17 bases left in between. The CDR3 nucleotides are TGTGCCAGCAGCGAGAATTCAGGGTCCCCCGAGCAGTACTTC. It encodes CASSENSGSPEQYF.

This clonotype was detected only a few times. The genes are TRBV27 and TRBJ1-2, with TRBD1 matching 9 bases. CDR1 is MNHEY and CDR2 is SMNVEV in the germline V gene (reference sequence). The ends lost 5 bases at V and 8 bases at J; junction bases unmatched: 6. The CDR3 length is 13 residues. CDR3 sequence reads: CASSPGTGNGYTF. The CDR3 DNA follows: TGTGCCAGCAGTCCGGGGACAGGGAACGGCTACACCTTC.

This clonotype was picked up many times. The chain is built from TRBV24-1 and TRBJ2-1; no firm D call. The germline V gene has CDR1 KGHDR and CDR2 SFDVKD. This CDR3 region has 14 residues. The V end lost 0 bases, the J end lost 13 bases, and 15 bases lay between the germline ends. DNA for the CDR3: TGTGCCACCAGTGATTTGCAGCTGGGTGAGACCCAGTTCTTC. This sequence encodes CATSDLQLGETQFF.

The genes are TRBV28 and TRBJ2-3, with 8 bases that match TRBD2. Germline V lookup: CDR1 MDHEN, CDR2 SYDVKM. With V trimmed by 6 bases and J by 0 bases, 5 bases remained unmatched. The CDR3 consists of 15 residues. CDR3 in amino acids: CASSHQRGSTDTQYF. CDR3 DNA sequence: TGTGCCAGCAGCCACCAGCGGGGGAGCACAGATACGCAGTATTTT.

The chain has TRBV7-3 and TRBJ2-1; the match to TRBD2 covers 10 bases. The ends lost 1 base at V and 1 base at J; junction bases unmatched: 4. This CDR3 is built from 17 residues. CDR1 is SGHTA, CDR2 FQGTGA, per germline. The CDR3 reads CASSLSSGGISYNEQFF. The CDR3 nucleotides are TGTGCCAGCAGCTTAAGTAGCGGGGGGATATCCTACAATGAGCAGTTCTTC.

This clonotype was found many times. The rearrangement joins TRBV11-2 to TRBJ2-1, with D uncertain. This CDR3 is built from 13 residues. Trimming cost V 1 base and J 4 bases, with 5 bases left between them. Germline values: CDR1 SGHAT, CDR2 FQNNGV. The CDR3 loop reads CASSLGRYNEQFF. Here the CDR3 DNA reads TGTGCCAGCAGCTTAGGACGGTACAATGAGCAGTTCTTC.

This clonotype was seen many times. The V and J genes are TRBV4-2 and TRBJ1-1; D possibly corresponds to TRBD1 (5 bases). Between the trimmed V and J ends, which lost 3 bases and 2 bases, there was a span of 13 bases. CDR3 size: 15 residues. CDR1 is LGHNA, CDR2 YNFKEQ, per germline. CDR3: CASSHGGVSNTEAFF. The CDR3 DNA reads TGTGCCAGCAGCCATGGAGGGGTTAGTAACACTGAAGCTTTCTTT.

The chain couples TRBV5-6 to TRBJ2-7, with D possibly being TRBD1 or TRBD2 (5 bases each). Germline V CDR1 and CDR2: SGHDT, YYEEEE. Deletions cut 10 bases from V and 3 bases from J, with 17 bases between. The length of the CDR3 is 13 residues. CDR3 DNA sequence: TGTGCCTCAGTGAGCCGGGACCGCTACGAGCAGTACGTC. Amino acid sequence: CASVSRDRYEQYV.

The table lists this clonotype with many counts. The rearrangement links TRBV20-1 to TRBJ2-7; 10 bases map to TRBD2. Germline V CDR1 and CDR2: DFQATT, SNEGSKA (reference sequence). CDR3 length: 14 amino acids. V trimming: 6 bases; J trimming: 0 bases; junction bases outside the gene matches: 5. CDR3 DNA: TGCAGTGCCCCTAGCGGGGGCAGCTCCTACGAGCAGTACTTC. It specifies CSAPSGGSSYEQYF.

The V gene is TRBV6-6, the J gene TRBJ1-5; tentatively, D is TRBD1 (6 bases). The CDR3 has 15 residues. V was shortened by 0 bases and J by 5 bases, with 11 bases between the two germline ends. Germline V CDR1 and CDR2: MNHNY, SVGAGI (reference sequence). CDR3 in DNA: TGTGCCAGCAGTTACTCGAATAAGGGGGATCAGCCCCAGCATTTT. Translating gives CASSYSNKGDQPQHF.

The CDR3 sequence is CASSWTGGRQETQYF. The CDR3 region has the DNA TGTGCCAGCAGCTGGACAGGGGGCCGGCAAGAGACCCAGTACTTC. This chain uses TRBV11-3 with TRBJ2-5; 11 bases map to TRBD1. Per the germline V gene, CDR1 is SGHNT and CDR2 is YENEEA. The CDR3 has 15 residues. Germline trimming cut 4 bases from V and 2 bases from J; bases unmatched to any gene: 3.